These 7 T cell receptor beta chains were all obtained from the same sample, sequenced in a study of early T cells in non-severe SARS-CoV-2 infection. Each CDR3 protein gets one entry after TCRdb re-called the 5' RACE reads with MiXCR. The repertoire has about 83,000 distinct CDR3 sequences, under 11% of them found once; the top ten carry 8% to 10%. The sequencing here drew on whole blood, taken at baseline. Receptors were obtained from an adult who was a healthcare worker with PCR-confirmed SARS-CoV-2 infection or an uninfected control (not recorded which).

There are a few counts of this clonotype. CDR3 in amino acids: CASSEALRYEQFF. The CDR3 nucleotides read TGTGCCAGCAGTGAAGCTTTGAGATATGAGCAGTTCTTC. This chain uses TRBV6-1 with TRBJ2-1; D is ambiguous. Trimming stripped 0 bases from V and 8 bases from J, with 8 bases between. Germline CDR1 and CDR2: MNHNS and SASEGT. The CDR3 runs 13 residues.

Regarding this clonotype: One end of the junction fails to match germline, which may point to a read error. The chain has TRBV5-1 and TRBJ1-1; TRBD1 is a possible D gene (5 bases). The CDR3 has 16 residues. Germline V gives CDR1 SGHRS, CDR2 YFSETQ. The CDR3 sequence is CASSLDPGRGNTEVFF. The CDR3 DNA sequence: TGCGCCAGCAGCTTGGATCCTGGGCGGGGGAACACTGAAGTTTTCTTT.

The chain employs TRBV5-1 and TRBJ2-1, with D uncertain. The CDR3 is 14 residues long. Germline assignment: CDR1 SGHRS and CDR2 YFSETQ. Trimming took off 0 bases at V and 9 bases at J, with 13 bases between the two ends. The CDR3 sequence: CASSLVLGILEQFF. DNA of the CDR3: TGCGCCAGCAGCTTGGTTCTGGGGATACTTGAGCAGTTCTTC. Full variable domain (missing parts from reference TRBV5-1 and TRBJ2-1): KAGVTQTPRYLIKTRGQQVTLSCSPISGHRSVSWYQQTPGQGLQFLFEYFSETQRNKGNFPGRFSGRQFSNSRSEMNVSTLELGDSALYLCASSLVLGILEQFFGPGTRLTVL.

This clonotype has only a few counts. The gene calls are TRBV7-2 and TRBJ1-1; D gene ambiguous. Between the trimmed V and J ends, which lost 5 bases and 0 bases, there was a span of 10 bases. Per the germline V gene, CDR1 is SGHTA and CDR2 is FQGNSA. The CDR3 runs 14 residues. CDR3 DNA sequence: TGTGCCAGCAGCCAAGGACGGTTGAACACTGAAGCTTTCTTT. Residues: CASSQGRLNTEAFF.

This clonotype was found a few times. V usage is TRBV6-5 and J usage is TRBJ2-6; the D is unclear. In germline, CDR1 is MNHEY, CDR2 SVGAGI. The CDR3 has 18 residues. The CDR3 nucleotides read TGTGCAACTTCGTCGTGGATCCCCTCGGTTACCGGGGCCAACGTCCTGACTTTC. This translates into CATSSWIPSVTGANVLTF.

This clonotype was counted between two and nine times. The gene calls are TRBV28 and TRBJ1-6; D gene unclear. The ends were cut back, 6 bases at V and 5 bases at J, with 11 bases in the middle. CDR1 is MDHEN and CDR2 is SYDVKM in the germline V gene. The CDR3 has 14 amino acids. CDR3 amino acids: CASRLAPDNSPLHF. The CDR3 DNA reads TGTGCCAGCAGGTTGGCCCCAGATAATTCACCCCTCCACTTT.

The V gene is TRBV10-3, the J gene TRBJ1-1; weak D call: TRBD1 (5 bases). With 5 bases removed from V and 1 base from J, the gap between germline ends came to 11 bases. There are 14 residues in the CDR3. Germline V gives CDR1 ENHRY, CDR2 SYGVKD. In nucleotides, the CDR3 is TGTGCCATCAGTTCACAGGCTTCGAACACTGAAGCTTTCTTT. Translation: CAISSQASNTEAFF.